A selection of T cell receptor beta chains follows, all from one sample in a study of T cell changes during pregnancy in multiple sclerosis. This table comes from immunoSEQ multiplex PCR, and its TCRdb copy is limited to in-frame clones, with some not included. The sample lists tens of thousands of clones; over 80% were seen once. The sequencing here drew on peripheral blood, taken in the first trimester of pregnancy. These TCRs come from a female donor with multiple sclerosis, enrolled in a pregnancy study. Both conserved end residues are part of each CDR3. The D gene is left open where the match is weak. The size entry is marked missing in some rows and otherwise reads once, few, many or a size class.

>.|TRBD1|TRBV6-1|TRBJ2-3
CASSTGTGRTDTQYF
TGTGCCAGCAGCACCGGGACAGGGCGCACAGATACGCAGTATTTT
>.|TRBD1|TRBV19|TRBJ1-5
CASSFRPTGGHQPQHF
TGTGCCAGTAGCTTCCGTCCGACAGGGGGCCATCAGCCCCAGCATTTT
>.|.|TRBV7-8|TRBJ2-7
CASSFAPTLYEQYF
TGTGCCAGCAGCTTTGCTCCTACCCTTTACGAGCAGTACTTC
>.|.|TRBV18|TRBJ2-6
CASSPMGHSGANVLTF
TGTGCCAGCTCACCGATGGGACATTCTGGGGCCAACGTCCTGACTTTC
>.|.|TRBV27|TRBJ2-7
CASSLSFYEQYF
TGTGCCAGCAGTTTATCCTTCTACGAGCAGTACTTC
>.|TRBD1|TRBV4-1|TRBJ1-6
CASRLTGDNSPLHF
TGCGCCAGCAGGCTGACAGGGGATAATTCACCCCTCCACTTT
>many|.|TRBV5-1|TRBJ1-1
CASSSGTENTEAFF
TGCGCCAGCAGTTCCGGGACTGAGAACACTGAAGCTTTCTTT
>.|.|TRBV5-4|TRBJ1-4
CASSPGGRAANEKLFF
TGTGCCAGCAGCCCGGGGGGACGCGCAGCTAATGAAAAACTGTTTTTT
>.|.|TRBV7-2|TRBJ2-3
CASSLMASRSTDTQYF
TGTGCCAGCAGCTTAATGGCTAGCCGTAGCACAGATACGCAGTATTTT
>.|TRBD1|TRBV5-1|TRBJ2-7
CASSPGQGFPEQYF
TGCGCCAGCAGCCCGGGACAGGGTTTTCCCGAGCAGTACTTC
>once|.|TRBV28|TRBJ2-3
CASNFVLSTDTQYF
TGTGCCAGCAATTTTGTCCTTAGCACAGATACGCAGTATTTT
>.|TRBD1|TRBV30|TRBJ1-2
CAWRETGGVYGYTF
TGTGCCTGGAGGGAGACAGGGGGCGTATATGGCTACACCTTC
>.|TRBD1|TRBV28|TRBJ1-5
CASSSPGTGRGQPQHF
TGTGCCAGCAGTTCCCCCGGGACAGGACGTGGTCAGCCCCAGCATTTT
>.|.|TRBV5-5|TRBJ2-3
CASSYGPRPDTQYF
TGTGCCAGCAGCTATGGCCCGAGGCCAGATACGCAGTATTTT
>.|TRBD2|TRBV19|TRBJ2-3
CASRGTIVNTDTQYF
TGTGCCAGTAGGGGGACTATTGTTAACACAGATACGCAGTATTTT
>.|.|TRBV7-3|TRBJ2-7
CASSLGGPGEQYF
TGTGCCAGCAGCTTGGGCGGGCCGGGAGAGCAGTACTTC